What follows describes a single TCR beta chain. Its target is not known. The sample originates from a study of T-cell reconstitution after alpha-beta-depleted transplantation in children. Germline loops: CDR1 SEHNR, CDR2 FQNEAQ (reference sequence). This CDR3 is 17 amino acids long. V shed 2 bases, J shed 3 bases, and the junction held 7 bases outside the gene matches. Study-wide findings and caveats: Surviving recipient T cells and thymic progenitors accounted for the high day-60 TCRbeta diversity observed in some patients. Expanded graft clones, several hundred of them, were reportedly the source of alpha-beta T cells about two months after transplant. T-cell numbers and diversity one year post-transplant derived largely from freshly generated T cells.

Preparation of the TCRbeta library used unique molecular identifiers. TCRdb called the PCR reads again in MiXCR, with one record for every CDR3 protein. The top ten clones hold roughly 27% of a sample with 440,000 or so distinct CDR3 sequences, around two fifths of them seen once. Sequenced material: PBMCs, taken before TCRalphabeta/CD19-depleted stem cell transplant. This chain links TRBV7-9 with TRBJ2-1, with TRBD2 matching over 10 bases. The receptor's source is a girl aged 2 to 9 with aplastic anemia, due to receive a stem cell transplant. CDR3 bases: TGTGCCAGCAGCTTACCATCACTAGCGGGGTACTACAATGAGCAGTTCTTC. It specifies CASSLPSLAGYYNEQFF.